Shown below are 26 T cell receptor beta chains from a single sample sequenced in a study of T cell changes during pregnancy in multiple sclerosis. Assay: immunoSEQ multiplex PCR; the TCRdb copy retains only in-frame clones and omits some. The table records around 100,000 clones, around 92% of them present only once. Source: peripheral blood, taken after pregnancy. These receptors were taken from a female donor with multiple sclerosis, enrolled in a pregnancy study.

The chain uses TRBV7-2 and TRBJ1-5; D gene unclear. Germline V CDR1 and CDR2: SGHTA, FQGNSA. V was cut by 4 bases and J by 6 bases, with 10 bases left in between. The CDR3 has 13 amino acids. CDR3 region: CASSSSGSQPQHF. The CDR3 DNA reads as TGTGCCAGCAGCTCGAGTGGGAGTCAGCCCCAGCATTTT.

The chain employs TRBV28 and TRBJ1-4, with D maybe TRBD1 (6 bases). The CDR3 has 14 amino acids. Trimming removed 6 bases from V and 10 bases from J, with 18 bases in between. The germline CDR1 and CDR2 sequences are MDHEN and SYDVKM. The CDR3 sequence is CASRHRAASGKLFF. CDR3 nucleotides: TGTGCCAGCAGACACAGGGCAGCGAGTGGAAAACTGTTTTTT.

In DNA, the CDR3 is TGTGCCAGCAGTACCCCAAGTAGTGGGGAGCTGTTTTTT. Its protein product is CASSTPSSGELFF. The V gene is TRBV6-6, the J gene TRBJ2-2; no firm D call. Trimming took off 5 bases at V and 8 bases at J, with 12 bases between the two ends. The CDR3 sequence is 13 residues long. Germline assignment: CDR1 MNHNY and CDR2 SVGAGI (reference sequence).

The V and J genes are TRBV5-1 and TRBJ2-4; TRBD2 agrees at 8 bases. The CDR3 sequence is 15 residues long. V lost 4 bases and J lost 8; bases outside the gene matches: 11. Germline CDR1 is SGHRS and CDR2 is YFSETQ. CDR3 sequence: CASSHREGGGDIQYF. The CDR3 DNA sequence: TGCGCCAGCAGCCACCGGGAGGGAGGGGGGGACATTCAGTACTTC.

The chain recombines TRBV14 with TRBJ2-7; D might be TRBD1 (6 bases). The CDR3 totals 14 residues. Trimming pared 4 bases from V and 4 bases from J, leaving 14 bases between. Germline V gives CDR1 SGHDN, CDR2 FVKESK. CDR3 nucleotide sequence: TGTGCCAGCAGCCGCGGACAGCCCATGTACGAGCAGTACTTC. It specifies CASSRGQPMYEQYF.

This clone has more than one count but fewer than ten. J is TRBJ2-7 and V is TRBV6-5; the match to TRBD1 covers 7 bases. V trimming: 5 bases; J trimming: 5 bases; junction bases outside the gene matches: 12. From germline, CDR1 is MNHEY and CDR2 SVGAGI. CDR3 length: 15 residues. Here the CDR3 reads CASSATRTGNHEQYF. Written as DNA, the CDR3 is TGTGCCAGCAGTGCTACCAGGACAGGCAACCACGAGCAGTACTTC.

This rearrangement joins TRBV12-5 to TRBJ2-5; 11 bases are shared with TRBD2. CDR1 and CDR2 (germline): LGHNT, FRNRAP. Losses at the gene ends were 2 bases for V and 2 bases for J; bases not matched to a gene: 10. The CDR3 totals 18 residues. The CDR3 nucleotides are TGTGCTAGTGGTTTGCCCCAAGGGACTAGCGGCCCGCAAGAGACCCAGTACTTC. Translating it yields CASGLPQGTSGPQETQYF.

The chain combines TRBV29-1 with TRBJ2-1, with D perhaps TRBD2 (6 bases). The CDR3 contains 15 residues. Germline loops: CDR1 SQVTM, CDR2 ANQGSEA. The V and J ends lost 7 bases and 1 base respectively, with 17 bases between them. The CDR3 region is CSDLGGPRSYNEQFF. As DNA, the CDR3 is TGCAGCGACTTGGGAGGCCCTCGATCCTACAATGAGCAGTTCTTC.

V is TRBV7-3 and J is TRBJ1-1; D is uncertain. The V and J ends lost 6 bases and 1 base respectively, with 9 bases between them. The germline gives CDR1 SGHTA, CDR2 FQGTGA. The CDR3 loop spans 13 amino acids. The CDR3 sequence is CASRQQENTEAFF. The CDR3 nucleotides read TGTGCCAGCAGGCAGCAGGAGAACACTGAAGCTTTCTTT.

The rearrangement joins TRBV6-1 to TRBJ2-7; 8 bases map to TRBD1. The junction had 6 bases not matched to a gene; V was cut back by 4 bases and J by 4 bases. Per the germline V gene, CDR1 is MNHNS and CDR2 is SASEGT. There are 14 residues in the CDR3. The CDR3 DNA sequence: TGTGCCAGCAGTGGCCTGGGACAGGTTTACGAGCAGTACTTC. It yields the protein CASSGLGQVYEQYF.

J is TRBJ2-7 and V is TRBV4-1; TRBD1 is a possible D gene (5 bases). The V and J ends lost 2 bases and 2 bases respectively, with 13 bases between them. The CDR3 is 15 amino acids. Per the germline V gene, CDR1 is MGHRA and CDR2 is YSYEKL. The CDR3 protein is CASSQPTDGAYEQYF. The CDR3 DNA reads as TGCGCCAGCAGCCAACCGACAGACGGAGCCTACGAGCAGTACTTC.

The chain employs TRBV5-1 and TRBJ1-5; D gene ambiguous. Germline V gene sequence: CDR1 SGHRS, CDR2 YFSETQ. CDR3 length: 15 amino acids. V lost 0 bases to trimming and J lost 0 bases, with 7 bases between them. The DNA of the CDR3 is TGCGCCAGCAGCTTGGATGCCTATAGCAATCAGCCCCAGCATTTT. Translating gives CASSLDAYSNQPQHF. The full variable domain, completed using reference TRBV5-1 and TRBJ1-5, is KAGVTQTPRYLIKTRGQQVTLSCSPISGHRSVSWYQQTPGQGLQFLFEYFSETQRNKGNFPGRFSGRQFSNSRSEMNVSTLELGDSALYLCASSLDAYSNQPQHFGDGTRLSIL.

V usage is TRBV5-5 and J usage is TRBJ1-1; D is perhaps TRBD1 (5 bases). The CDR3 is 18 amino acids. CDR1 and CDR2 from the germline V gene are SGHKS and YYEKEE (reference sequence). V gave up 0 bases and J gave up 1 base, with 19 bases separating them. This CDR3 is CASSLASGPSQGNTEAFF. CDR3 sequence (DNA): TGTGCCAGCAGCTTGGCCTCAGGCCCCTCGCAGGGGAACACTGAAGCTTTCTTT.

For the CDR3, the DNA is TGCGCCAGCACAGAACAGGGCGTTTTGGTAACGGAGGGCTACACCTTC. Encoded protein: CASTEQGVLVTEGYTF. This chain uses TRBV10-2 with TRBJ1-2; the D gene is possibly TRBD1 (6 bases). V lost 7 bases to trimming and J lost 8 bases, with 26 bases between them. The CDR3 contains 16 residues. CDR1 and CDR2 from the germline V gene are WSHSY and SAAADI.

The rearrangement uses TRBV2 and TRBJ1-1; D is possibly TRBD1 (6 bases). CDR3 size: 15 residues. CDR1 and CDR2 from the germline V gene are SNHLY and FYNNEI. With 5 bases removed from V and 0 bases from J, the gap between germline ends came to 13 bases. The CDR3 region is CASSRRTAMNTEAFF. The CDR3 region has the DNA TGTGCCAGCAGTCGGAGGACAGCAATGAACACTGAAGCTTTCTTT. Using reference TRBV2 and TRBJ1-1 for the parts outside the CDR3, the full variable domain is EPEVTQTPSHQVTQMGQEVILRCVPISNHLYFYWYRQILGQKVEFLVSFYNNEISEKSEIFDDQFSVERPDGSNFTLKIRSTKLEDSAMYFCASSRRTAMNTEAFFGQGTRLTVV.

The J gene is TRBJ2-3, the V gene TRBV19, with 13 bases matching TRBD2. The germline CDR1 and CDR2 sequences are LNHDA and SQIVND (reference sequence). The CDR3 totals 18 residues. V lost 4 bases, J lost 4 bases, and 11 bases stayed unmatched. The CDR3 loop reads CASSKLAGGPSEADTQYF. CDR3 DNA sequence: TGTGCCAGTAGTAAACTAGCGGGAGGGCCCTCAGAAGCAGATACGCAGTATTTT.

The J gene is TRBJ2-3, the V gene TRBV29-1; 10 nucleotides align to TRBD2. Trimming at V came to 5 bases and at J to 0 bases, leaving 5 bases not matched to a gene. The CDR3 totals 15 residues. Germline CDR1 reads SQVTM; CDR2 reads ANQGSEA. CDR3 sequence reads: CSVMGLAQSTDTQYF. The CDR3, as DNA: TGCAGCGTTATGGGACTAGCGCAAAGCACAGATACGCAGTATTTT.

This chain uses TRBV9 with TRBJ2-1, with a weak D call TRBD2 (6 bases). V lost 6 bases and J 0 bases, leaving 10 bases between the germline ends. The CDR3 contains 14 residues. Germline V gene data show CDR1 as SGDLS and CDR2 as YYNGEE. CDR3 amino acids: CASTQGLSYNEQFF. The CDR3 DNA sequence: TGTGCCAGCACCCAGGGACTCTCCTACAATGAGCAGTTCTTC. Together with reference TRBV9 and TRBJ2-1, the CDR3 gives the full variable domain: DSGVTQTPKHLITATGQRVTLRCSPRSGDLSVYWYQQSLDQGLQFLIQYYNGEERAKGNILERFSAQQFPDLHSELNLSSLELGDSALYFCASTQGLSYNEQFFGPGTRLTVL.

The V call is TRBV19, the J call TRBJ1-5; perhaps TRBD1 as D (5 bases). CDR1 and CDR2 (germline): LNHDA, SQIVND (reference sequence). Deletions cut 3 bases from V and 2 bases from J, with 11 bases between. This CDR3 is built from 15 residues. CDR3: CASSMGQRGNQPQHF. The CDR3 DNA is TGTGCCAGTAGTATGGGGCAGAGAGGCAATCAGCCCCAGCATTTT.

J is TRBJ1-2 and V is TRBV28; 10 bases align to TRBD1. CDR3 length: 17 amino acids. Germline values: CDR1 MDHEN, CDR2 SYDVKM. The ends lost 1 base at V and 3 bases at J; junction bases unmatched: 8. The CDR3 sequence: CASSLYGTGASYYGYTF. Written as DNA, the CDR3 is TGTGCCAGCAGTTTATACGGGACAGGGGCCTCCTACTATGGCTACACCTTC.

The gene calls are TRBV11-3 and TRBJ2-3; TRBD2 agrees at 10 bases. Germline V lookup: CDR1 SGHNT, CDR2 YENEEA. V shed 1 base, J shed 7 bases, and the junction held 8 bases outside the gene matches. This CDR3 spans 16 amino acids. The CDR3: CASSLGIAGGIHTQYF. The CDR3 nucleotides are TGTGCCAGCAGCTTAGGAATAGCGGGGGGTATCCATACGCAGTATTTT.

This clone was counted once. The chain employs TRBV7-9 and TRBJ1-4, with 9 nucleotides matching TRBD1. This CDR3 has 18 residues. In germline, CDR1 is SEHNR, CDR2 FQNEAQ (reference sequence). Germline trimming cut 3 bases from V and 4 bases from J; bases unmatched to any gene: 12. DNA for the CDR3: TGTGCCAGCAGCTTTCCGCCGGGACAGGGAGTCGATAATGAAAAACTGTTTTTT. Its translation is CASSFPPGQGVDNEKLFF.

This chain connects TRBV7-2 to TRBJ2-7; 11 bases line up with TRBD2. Germline CDR1 reads SGHTA; CDR2 reads FQGNSA. The CDR3 extends over 15 amino acids. V shed 0 bases, J shed 7 bases, and the junction held 5 bases outside the gene matches. CDR3 nucleotide sequence: TGTGCCAGCAGCTTAGCAACTAGCGGGAGTGGGGAGCAGTACTTC. It yields the protein CASSLATSGSGEQYF. Variable domain in full (rest from reference TRBV7-2 and TRBJ2-7): GAGVSQSPSNKVTEKGKDVELRCDPISGHTALYWYRQSLGQGLEFLIYFQGNSAPDKSGLPSDRFSAERTGGSVSTLTIQRTQQEDSAVYLCASSLATSGSGEQYFGPGTRLTVT.

The chain joins TRBV19 to TRBJ1-2; no definite D call. Per the germline V gene, CDR1 is LNHDA and CDR2 is SQIVND (reference sequence). The CDR3 is 13 residues long. The V end lost 0 bases, the J end lost 8 bases, and 10 bases lay between the germline ends. CDR3 in amino acids: CASSIDPGYGYTF. The CDR3 DNA reads as TGTGCCAGTAGTATAGATCCAGGTTACGGCTACACCTTC.

The V and J genes are TRBV19 and TRBJ1-2; D unresolved. Trimming pared 1 base from V and 2 bases from J, leaving 8 bases between. Germline V lookup: CDR1 LNHDA, CDR2 SQIVND (reference sequence). This CDR3 region has 14 residues. The CDR3 spells CASSIVPGNYGYTF. CDR3 bases: TGTGCCAGTAGTATAGTGCCAGGCAACTATGGCTACACCTTC.

As regards this clone: The germline gene is not matched at one end of the junction; a read error may be the cause. The V call is TRBV7-7, the J call TRBJ2-7; TRBD1 might be the D (6 bases). CDR1 is SSHAT and CDR2 is FNYEAQ in the germline V gene (reference sequence). CDR3 size: 14 residues. Here the CDR3 reads CASSLGGTGYEQYF. The CDR3 coding sequence is TGTGCTAGCAGCTTGGGCGGTACAGGGTACGAGCAGTACTTC.